The clone carrying this T cell receptor (beta chain) was picked up a small number of times. Its antigen remains unknown. The data are from a study of blood T cells in healthy people across ages. Study-level results: More naive CD4+ cells and higher diversity marked long-lived donors relative to aged donors. The CMV status of each donor remained undetermined, and this could have confounded shifts in expanded clonotypes. The study regarded diversity estimates from one million T cells as underestimates.

Germline V CDR1 and CDR2: WSHSY, SAAADI. V lost 3 bases, J lost 3 bases, and 14 bases lay in between. The CDR3 contains 16 residues. The authors ran a second PCR of 7 to 11 cycles using a sample-barcoded 5' primer and a J-beta primer mix. TCRdb re-derived calls from the 5' RACE reads in MiXCR, one entry per CDR3 protein. The table shows about 1.7 million distinct CDR3 sequences, with about 30% occurring only once. The sequencing input was blood. The chain couples TRBV10-2 to TRBJ1-4; weak D call: TRBD1 (5 bases). This clonotype originated in a woman in her twenties or thirties in good health. This CDR3 is CASSDIRGAPNEKLFF. The CDR3 DNA reads TGCGCCAGCAGTGACATAAGGGGCGCTCCTAATGAAAAACTGTTTTTT.